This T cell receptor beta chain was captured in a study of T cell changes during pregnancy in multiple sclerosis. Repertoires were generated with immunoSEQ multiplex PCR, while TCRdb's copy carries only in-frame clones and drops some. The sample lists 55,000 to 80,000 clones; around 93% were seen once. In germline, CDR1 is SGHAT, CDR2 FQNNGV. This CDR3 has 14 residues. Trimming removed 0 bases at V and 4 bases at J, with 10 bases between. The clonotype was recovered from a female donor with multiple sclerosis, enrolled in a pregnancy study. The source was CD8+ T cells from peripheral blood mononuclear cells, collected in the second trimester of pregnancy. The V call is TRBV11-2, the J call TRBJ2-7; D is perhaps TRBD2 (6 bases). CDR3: CASSLDVGGYEQYF. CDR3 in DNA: TGTGCCAGCAGCTTAGATGTGGGGGGTTACGAGCAGTACTTC.